This T cell receptor (beta chain) was identified in a study of T-cell reconstitution after alpha-beta-depleted transplantation in children. General study findings and limits: Some patients owed their high day-60 TCRbeta diversity to surviving recipient T cells and thymic progenitors. As was reported, about two months after transplant, alpha-beta T cells came from several hundred expanded graft clones. Diversity and T-cell counts at one year after transplant derived mostly from new T cells.

Germline V lookup: CDR1 KGHDR, CDR2 SFDVKD. Trimming at V came to 7 bases and at J to 9 bases, leaving 6 bases not matched to a gene. The CDR3 contains 15 residues. This sample's TCRbeta library carried unique molecular identifier barcodes. TCRdb re-called the PCR reads through MiXCR, storing one row per CDR3 protein. The sample records some 300,000 distinct CDR3 sequences, over 7% being singletons. This clonotype has ten or more counts. The antigen remains undetermined. The V call is TRBV24-1, the J call TRBJ2-1; 15 bases align to TRBD2. This clonotype was sampled from a female patient aged 2 to 10 who had a stem cell transplant for Fanconi anemia, so the T cells may come from the graft donor. The source was peripheral blood, collected 360 days after TCRalphabeta/CD19-depleted stem cell transplant. The chain's CDR3 is CATRGTSGGSVEQFF. CDR3 DNA: TGTGCCACCAGGGGGACTAGCGGGGGGTCCGTTGAGCAGTTCTTC.